A single sample is the source of the 20 T cell receptor beta chains below, sequenced in a study of OX40 agonist ivuxolimab in advanced cancers. Libraries were prepared by immunoSEQ multiplex PCR; TCRdb keeps only in-frame clonotypes and omits some of them. The table shows tens of thousands of clones, with 85% occurring only once. The sequenced sample was CD4+ or CD8+ T cells sorted from blood, obtained in a trial of the OX40 agonist ivuxolimab. The receptors were gathered from an adult with an advanced solid tumor such as melanoma, head and neck, liver or kidney cancer.

The rearrangement links TRBV5-1 to TRBJ2-1, with D unresolved. The CDR3 spans 14 residues. The V end was cut by 2 bases, the J end by 0 bases, with 6 bases between. CDR1 and CDR2 (germline): SGHRS, YFSETQ. In nucleotides, the CDR3 is TGCGCCAGCAGCTTAGGGAACTCCTACAATGAGCAGTTCTTC. It translates to CASSLGNSYNEQFF.

The gene calls are TRBV11-3 and TRBJ2-1; 10 bases agree with TRBD2. V dropped 5 bases and J dropped 2; count of bases not matched to a gene: 3. CDR1 SGHNT and CDR2 YENEEA come from the germline V gene. This CDR3 comprises 15 residues. CDR3 coding DNA: TGTGCCAGCAGCCCCGGGACTAGCGCCTACAATGAGCAGTTCTTC. As protein: CASSPGTSAYNEQFF.

The V gene is TRBV6-5, the J gene TRBJ1-2; a possible D gene is TRBD1 (6 bases). This CDR3 is 12 amino acids long. Trimming cost V 7 bases and J 6 bases, with 12 bases left between them. CDR1 and CDR2 (germline): MNHEY, SVGAGI. The CDR3 protein is CASTEQGNGYTF. The CDR3 DNA is TGTGCCAGCACTGAACAGGGAAATGGCTACACCTTC.

V and J are TRBV5-1 and TRBJ2-7, with 10 bases aligning to TRBD1. Germline CDR1 and CDR2: SGHRS and YFSETQ. This CDR3 is built from 16 residues. J lost 4 bases, V lost 5 bases, and 12 bases had no gene match. The CDR3 bases are TGCGCCAGCAGTCTCTTGGCCGGGACAGGGGTGTACGAGCAGTACTTC. Translating it yields CASSLLAGTGVYEQYF.

CDR3 loop: CASTGTGGFGANVLTF. The CDR3 DNA is TGTGCCAGTACCGGGACAGGGGGCTTTGGGGCCAACGTCCTGACTTTC. The chain couples TRBV19 to TRBJ2-6; 12 bases agree with TRBD1. V was clipped by 7 bases and J by 3 bases; unmatched bases: 4. The CDR3 runs to 16 residues. From germline, CDR1 is LNHDA and CDR2 SQIVND (reference sequence).

The chain recombines TRBV19 with TRBJ2-7, with 7 bases aligning to TRBD2. Unmatched junction bases numbered 6, after V lost 1 base and J lost 3 bases. CDR1 is LNHDA, CDR2 SQIVND, per germline (reference sequence). The CDR3 loop spans 15 amino acids. The chain's CDR3 is CASSIGPGLRYEQYF. DNA for the CDR3: TGTGCCAGTAGTATAGGACCGGGACTACGCTACGAGCAGTACTTC.

The rearrangement joins TRBV10-3 to TRBJ2-5; 7 bases align to TRBD2. The J segment lost 5 bases and the V segment lost 11 bases, leaving 8 bases of the junction unmatched. The CDR3 runs to 12 residues. Germline CDR1 is ENHRY and CDR2 is SYGVKD. The CDR3 coding sequence is TGTGCCGCTTCGGGAGGCCAGGAGACCCAGTACTTC. Its protein product is CAASGGQETQYF.

J is TRBJ1-1 and V is TRBV7-2; D is undetermined. Trimming removed 0 bases at V and 5 bases at J, with 7 bases between. Germline V gives CDR1 SGHTA, CDR2 FQGNSA. The CDR3 totals 13 residues. CDR3 residues: CASSLAGMTEAFF. CDR3 DNA: TGTGCCAGCAGCTTAGCGGGGATGACTGAAGCTTTCTTT. The full variable domain, its missing parts supplied by reference TRBV7-2 and TRBJ1-1, is GAGVSQSPSNKVTEKGKDVELRCDPISGHTALYWYRQSLGQGLEFLIYFQGNSAPDKSGLPSDRFSAERTGGSVSTLTIQRTQQEDSAVYLCASSLAGMTEAFFGQGTRLTVV.

The chain employs TRBV6-5 and TRBJ2-5; 11 nucleotides agree with TRBD1. Per germline, CDR1 MNHEY and CDR2 SVGAGI. The CDR3 loop spans 15 amino acids. The ends lost 4 bases at V and 5 bases at J; junction bases unmatched: 6. The CDR3 reads CASSSPDRGLETQYF. CDR3 DNA: TGTGCCAGCAGTTCCCCGGACAGGGGGCTTGAGACCCAGTACTTC.

The J gene is TRBJ2-3, the V gene TRBV4-2; 7 positions agree with TRBD2. The CDR3 spans 18 residues. After removal of 0 bases from V and 4 bases from J, the junction contained 13 bases not matched to a gene. The V gene's germline CDR1 is LGHNA and CDR2 YNFKEQ. CDR3 nucleotides: TGTGCCAGCAGCCAAGATGCCCCGGGACTACCCGGGGCAGATACGCAGTATTTT. Encoded protein: CASSQDAPGLPGADTQYF.

The J gene is TRBJ2-4, the V gene TRBV4-1; no clear D. Between the trimmed V and J ends, which lost 4 bases and 3 bases, there was a span of 13 bases. Germline CDR1 and CDR2: MGHRA and YSYEKL. The CDR3 runs 15 residues. CDR3 loop: CASSPLLRNKNIQYF. DNA of the CDR3: TGCGCCAGCAGCCCCTTACTGAGAAACAAAAACATTCAGTACTTC.

The V and J genes are TRBV9 and TRBJ2-3, with 12 bases identical to TRBD2. The CDR3 has 16 amino acids. Trimming took 0 bases from V and 6 from J; bases not matched to a gene: 5. Germline values: CDR1 SGDLS, CDR2 YYNGEE. The CDR3 loop reads CASSVASGRAMDTQYF. The DNA of the CDR3 is TGTGCCAGCAGCGTAGCTAGCGGGAGGGCCATGGATACGCAGTATTTT.

The chain is built from TRBV11-3 and TRBJ2-7; tentatively, D is TRBD2 (6 bases). V shed 5 bases and J shed 6 bases, with 14 bases lying between them. The CDR3 spans 13 residues. CDR1 is SGHNT and CDR2 is YENEEA in the germline V gene. DNA of the CDR3: TGTGCCAGCAGCACCGCGGGATTTCTCGAGCAGTACTTC. Its protein is CASSTAGFLEQYF.

This clone was picked up a small number of times. The rearrangement uses TRBV30 and TRBJ2-7, with D maybe TRBD2 (6 bases). Trimming left V 3 bases short and J 3 bases short, with 24 bases between. Germline assignment: CDR1 GTSNPN and CDR2 SVGIG (reference sequence). The length of the CDR3 is 17 residues. This chain's CDR3 is CAWRAGFVSRERYEQYF. DNA of the CDR3: TGTGCCTGGAGAGCCGGGTTCGTCTCCCGGGAGCGCTACGAGCAGTACTTC.

The chain is built from TRBV7-9 and TRBJ2-2; 8 bases map to TRBD2. CDR1 is SEHNR and CDR2 is FQNEAQ in the germline V gene (reference sequence). With 5 bases clipped from V and 2 bases from J, the junction kept 4 bases outside the gene matches. This CDR3 comprises 15 residues. The CDR3 is CASSTLAVNTGELFF. The DNA of the CDR3 is TGTGCCAGCAGCACACTAGCGGTCAACACCGGGGAGCTGTTTTTT.

CDR3 sequence reads: CASSLKNTEAFF. CDR3 nucleotide sequence: TGTGCCAGCAGCTTAAAGAACACTGAAGCTTTCTTT. V usage is TRBV7-2 and J usage is TRBJ1-1; no reliable D call. CDR3 length: 12 amino acids. In germline, CDR1 is SGHTA, CDR2 FQGNSA. V lost 2 bases and J lost 1, with 2 bases in between.

The chain employs TRBV11-2 and TRBJ2-1; 7 bases line up with TRBD2. The CDR3 contains 19 residues. The V gene's germline CDR1 is SGHAT and CDR2 FQNNGV. V lost 1 base and J lost 5; bases outside the gene matches: 17. The CDR3 DNA is TGTGCCAGCAGCTTAGTGGGGGGGTATCTAGCCTTCGGGAACAATGAGCAGTTCTTC. Translating gives CASSLVGGYLAFGNNEQFF.

The rearrangement joins TRBV5-4 to TRBJ2-1; 7 nucleotides match TRBD2. The length of the CDR3 is 15 residues. The V gene end was trimmed by 4 bases and the J gene end by 0 bases; junction bases not matched to a gene: 4. Germline V lookup: CDR1 SGHNT, CDR2 YYREEE (reference sequence). The CDR3 here is CASSRDYSSYNEQFF. The CDR3 coding sequence is TGTGCCAGCAGCCGGGACTACAGCTCCTACAATGAGCAGTTCTTC.

This rearrangement joins TRBV11-3 to TRBJ2-7; a weak D match, TRBD2 (5 bases). CDR1 and CDR2 from the germline V gene are SGHNT and YENEEA. V shed 6 bases and J shed 5 bases, with 17 bases lying between them. The CDR3 is made up of 14 amino acids. The CDR3 DNA sequence: TGTGCCAGCAGTTTGAATTGGGGTAGCGACGAGCAGTACTTC. Amino acids: CASSLNWGSDEQYF.

The rearrangement links TRBV4-1 to TRBJ2-4, with 15 bases identical to TRBD2. Losses at the gene ends were 4 bases for V and 0 bases for J; bases not matched to a gene: 4. From germline, CDR1 is MGHRA and CDR2 YSYEKL. The CDR3 contains 18 residues. CDR3 sequence (DNA): TGCGCCAGCAGCCCGGGACTAGCGGGGGGCTTAGCCAAAAACATTCAGTACTTC. This encodes CASSPGLAGGLAKNIQYF.